This paragraph covers one T cell receptor (beta chain) sequence. The sample comes from a study of cytotoxic CD8 clonotypes in ibrutinib-treated CLL. Generated by immunoSEQ multiplex PCR, the TCRdb table keeps only in-frame clones and is missing some. This table holds about 50,000 clones, approximately 87% found once. V was pared by 0 bases and J by 3 bases, with 3 bases of the junction left unmatched. Germline-derived CDR1 and CDR2 are KGHSH and LQKENI. The CDR3 length is 15 residues. The input for sequencing was PBMCs, taken after 24 months of ibrutinib treatment. The source is a human donor with chronic lymphocytic leukemia. The chain uses TRBV18 and TRBJ2-7, with 9 positions matching TRBD1. CDR3 region: CASSPPGTGFYEQYF. The CDR3 DNA follows: TGTGCCAGCTCACCACCGGGGACAGGGTTCTACGAGCAGTACTTC.